This T cell receptor (beta chain) was found in a study of T cell responses to AZD1222 COVID-19 vaccine. This CDR3 has 13 amino acids. Germline-derived CDR1 and CDR2 are SGHRS and YFSETQ. The V gene lost 2 bases and the J gene lost 3 bases, with 9 bases spanning the gap. The assay was immunoSEQ multiplex PCR, and TCRdb's table has in-frame clones only and misses some. The table includes approximately 180,000 clones, approximately 95% detected once. The clonotype was recovered from an adult who received the MenACWY meningococcal vaccine as a control. Sample: peripheral blood, taken 28 days after the second dose of the MenACWY control vaccine. The V and J genes are TRBV5-1 and TRBJ2-7, with a possible D match to TRBD2 (5 bases). The CDR3 spells CASSLTGIYEQYF. DNA for the CDR3: TGCGCCAGCAGCTTAACCGGGATCTACGAGCAGTACTTC. Combining the CDR3 with reference TRBV5-1 and TRBJ2-7 gives the whole variable domain KAGVTQTPRYLIKTRGQQVTLSCSPISGHRSVSWYQQTPGQGLQFLFEYFSETQRNKGNFPGRFSGRQFSNSRSEMNVSTLELGDSALYLCASSLTGIYEQYFGPGTRLTVT.